The rows below give T cell receptor beta chains drawn from one sample of a study of blood T cell repertoires in COVID-19. Assay used: immunoSEQ multiplex PCR; TCRdb lists only in-frame clones, some missing. The data hold hundreds of thousands of clones, with around nine tenths observed a single time. Sequencing was carried out using PBMCs or T cells enriched from blood (not recorded which). These receptors were collected from a man in his forties who had recovered from COVID-19. Each CDR3 is given with its conserved first and last residue. Fields, in order: J gene, clone size, D gene, V gene, CDR3 DNA, CDR3 protein. A D gene is named only where the DNA matches it firmly. Where a row states a size, it is once, few, many or the class of an expanded clone; other rows omit it.

>TRBJ1-5|few|TRBD1|TRBV7-9
TGTGCCAGCAGCTCCAGCGACAGGGAGCATCAGCCCCAGCATTTT
CASSSSDREHQPQHF
>TRBJ2-5|.|.|TRBV5-1
TGCGCCAGCAGCTTCTCACTGCCTGGAGAGACCCAGTACTTC
CASSFSLPGETQYF
>TRBJ2-7|.|TRBD2|TRBV18
TGTGCCAGCTCACTGCAGCGGGAGTACACCCCCCGCGAGCAGTACTTC
CASSLQREYTPREQYF
>TRBJ2-2|.|.|TRBV30
TGTGCCTGGAGTAGGGGGAGAAACACCGGGGAGCTGTTTTTT
CAWSRGRNTGELFF
>TRBJ1-6|once|.|TRBV5-4
TGTGCCAGCAGCTTGGACAGGATTAGTTCACCCCTCCACTTT
CASSLDRISSPLHF
>TRBJ1-2|.|.|TRBV7-8
TGTGCCAGCAGCTATACAGACCATGGCTACACCTTC
CASSYTDHGYTF
>TRBJ2-3|.|TRBD2|TRBV7-8
TGTGCCAGCAGCCCGCAGAGACTAGCGGGAGTGGGAGATACGCAGTATTTT
CASSPQRLAGVGDTQYF
>TRBJ2-1|few|TRBD2|TRBV4-1
TGCGCCAGCAGCCAAGATATTCTAGCGGGGGGGCTAAATGAGCAGTTCTTC
CASSQDILAGGLNEQFF
>TRBJ1-1|.|.|TRBV6-6
TGTGCCAGCAGGAACAGAGAAAACACTGAAGCTTTCTTT
CASRNRENTEAFF
>TRBJ2-3|.|TRBD1|TRBV7-2
TGTGCCAGCAGCTCGGGACAGGGGTTTGCAGATACGCAGTATTTT
CASSSGQGFADTQYF
>TRBJ1-4|.|TRBD1|TRBV5-6
TGTGCCAGCAGCTTTTTTACAGGGGCATTTGAAAAACTGTTTTTT
CASSFFTGAFEKLFF
>TRBJ1-2|.|TRBD1|TRBV28
TGTGCCAGCAGTCAGGGACAGGGGTTCTATGGCTACACCTTC
CASSQGQGFYGYTF
>TRBJ2-2|once|TRBD1|TRBV7-6
TGTGCCAGCAGCAATTATCACCGGGGACAGGGTATTTTCGGGGAGCTGTTTTTT
CASSNYHRGQGIFGELFF
>TRBJ2-3|.|.|TRBV14
TGTGCCAGCAGCCAATATATCGAGAGCTCAGATACGCAGTATTTT
CASSQYIESSDTQYF
>TRBJ1-1|once|TRBD1|TRBV11-2
TGTGCCAGCAGTCAGACGGGACAGGGCTTTGCTTTCTTT
CASSQTGQGFAFF
>TRBJ2-2|.|.|TRBV7-3
TGTGCCAGCAGCCGCCCAACAGGGTACTTATCCGGGGAGCTGTTTTTT
CASSRPTGYLSGELFF
>TRBJ1-5|.|.|TRBV6-6
TGTGCCAGCAGTTACTCGAGGGTCGCAAGCAATCAGCCCCAGCATTTT
CASSYSRVASNQPQHF